This T cell receptor beta chain originates from a study of cytomegalovirus exposure and HLA in healthy donors. As concerns this clone: The antigen is undetermined.

Regarding the study as a whole: The HLA-A and HLA-B alleles of most subjects were reportedly predicted accurately from TCR beta sequences. Prior analysis indicated that the majority of TCR beta V segments exhibited productivity approximately 87% or approximately 30% of the time. TCR beta chain V- and J-gene trimming was linked, in a later analysis, to a missense variant in DCLRE1C. Under in vitro conditions, a few CMV-associated chains were confirmed as specific for CMV antigens.

It was with 60 Vbeta and 13 Jbeta primers that the PCR ran. Produced via immunoSEQ multiplex PCR; TCRdb's table is partial and in-frame only. Found here are about 180,000 clones, around 75% of them singletons; the top ten hold more than 2.5%. Germline CDR1 and CDR2: PRHDT and FYEKMQ (reference sequence). V was pared by 3 bases and J by 3 bases, with 8 bases between. The CDR3 has 13 residues. The TCR sequence derives from a female donor in good health and CMV-seronegative. Source material: PBMCs. The chain joins TRBV13 to TRBJ2-5; tentatively, D is TRBD1 (5 bases). The CDR3 coding sequence is TGTGCCAGCAGCTTCTGGGGCGAAGAGACCCAGTACTTC. This gives the protein CASSFWGEETQYF.